The TCR beta chain under discussion was sequenced for a study of blood T cells in healthy people across ages. Then a second PCR, running roughly 7 to 11 cycles, was carried out with a sample-barcoded 5' primer and a J-beta primer mix. TCRdb reprocessed the 5' RACE reads with MiXCR, giving one entry per CDR3 protein. Here the sample spans about 800,000 distinct CDR3 sequences, 20% to 30% being singletons. This clonotype was seen a handful of times. In addition, the sample was reused for a study of T cells of mothers and their children.

This clonotype was obtained from a boy between 10 and 17 years old in good health. Sequenced sample: blood.

The CDR3 loop is CAISAGQEETQYF. Here the CDR3 DNA reads TGTGCCATCAGTGCAGGGCAGGAGGAGACCCAGTACTTC. The chain joins TRBV10-3 to TRBJ2-5; possibly TRBD1 for D (5 bases). Germline V gene sequence: CDR1 ENHRY, CDR2 SYGVKD. This CDR3 region has 13 residues. V lost 4 bases, J lost 5 bases, and 11 bases lay in between.